This T cell receptor beta chain derives from a study of a mutant IDH1 vaccine in newly diagnosed glioma. Study summary: Therapy received beforehand was radiotherapy, temozolomide, or both, with most patients given both. Week 35 was safety follow-up visit V12; week 47 was end-of-study visit V13. Study conclusions and caveats: 93.3% of patients showed vaccine-induced immune responses across multiple MHC alleles.

This clone came up once. The antigen is not known. V lost 2 bases, J lost 2 bases, and 10 bases lay in between. This CDR3 has 14 residues. Germline CDR1 is ENHRY and CDR2 is SYGVKD. Measured with immunoSEQ multiplex PCR; TCRdb has only the in-frame clones, and not every one. Of about 54,000 clones in the sample, around 84% were seen once. Stated time point: week 35, safety follow-up. Vaccination comprised doses that each held 300 ug of mutant IDH1 20-mer peptide, plus topical imiquimod. Diagnosis in the donors showed new WHO grade 3 or 4 astrocytomas that were IDH1-mutant and ATRX-lost. Sequenced material: PBMCs, taken from a glioma patient whose treatment included an IDH1 peptide vaccine. The receptor was isolated from a woman younger than 30 with glioma. J is TRBJ2-7 and V is TRBV10-3; D may be TRBD1 or TRBD2 (5 bases each). The CDR3 sequence: CAISEEGITYEQYF. In DNA, the CDR3 is TGTGCCATCAGTGAGGAGGGGATAACCTACGAGCAGTACTTC.